This record covers a single TCR beta chain. The antigen is unknown. The sample originates from a study of cytomegalovirus exposure and HLA in healthy donors. Study at large: The same platform was used for the 110 or so validation repertoires and the roughly 730 first-cohort repertoires, a later analysis reported.

Study-level points and caveats: Rarity held for most TCR sequences, but there were some public TCRs that occurred in many donors.

The protocol was immunoSEQ multiplex PCR, while the TCRdb copy is restricted to in-frame clones and leaves out a portion. This table holds around 55,000 clones, over 75% found once. Sequencing input: PBMCs. The sequence derives from a man in his late teens or twenties in good health and CMV-seronegative.

CDR3 coding DNA: TGTGCCAGTAGTCACAGGGGCAACTACGAGCAGTACTTC. Translating gives CASSHRGNYEQYF. The chain combines TRBV19 with TRBJ2-7, with 7 bases matching TRBD1. There are 13 residues in the CDR3. Germline assignment: CDR1 LNHDA and CDR2 SQIVND (reference sequence). V lost 5 bases and J lost 3; bases outside the gene matches: 4.